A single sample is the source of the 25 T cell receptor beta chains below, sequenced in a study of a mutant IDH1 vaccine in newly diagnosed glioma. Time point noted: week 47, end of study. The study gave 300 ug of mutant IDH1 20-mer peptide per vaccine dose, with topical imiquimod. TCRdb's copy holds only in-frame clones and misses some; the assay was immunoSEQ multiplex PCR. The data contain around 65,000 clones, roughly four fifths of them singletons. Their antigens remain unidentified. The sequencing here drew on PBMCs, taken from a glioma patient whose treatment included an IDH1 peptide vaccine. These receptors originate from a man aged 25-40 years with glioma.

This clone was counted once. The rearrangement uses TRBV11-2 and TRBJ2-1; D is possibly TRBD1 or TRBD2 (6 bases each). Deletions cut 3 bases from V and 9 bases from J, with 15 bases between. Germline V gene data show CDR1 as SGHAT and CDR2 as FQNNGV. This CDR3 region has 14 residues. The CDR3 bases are TGTGCCAGCAGCTTTTGGGGGGCGGGCGGTGAGCAGTTCTTC. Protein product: CASSFWGAGGEQFF. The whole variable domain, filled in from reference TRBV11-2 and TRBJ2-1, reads EAGVAQSPRYKIIEKRQSVAFWCNPISGHATLYWYQQILGQGPKLLIQFQNNGVVDDSQLPKDRFSAERLKGVDSTLKIQPAKLEDSAVYLCASSFWGAGGEQFFGPGTRLTVL.

CDR3 sequence: CAISGGESNQPQHF. The CDR3, as DNA: TGTGCCATCAGTGGTGGCGAATCCAATCAGCCCCAGCATTTT. The chain combines TRBV10-3 with TRBJ1-5; D call uncertain. The CDR3 sequence is 14 residues long. Trimming left V 4 bases short and J 3 bases short, with 10 bases between. Germline lookup yields CDR1 ENHRY and CDR2 SYGVKD.

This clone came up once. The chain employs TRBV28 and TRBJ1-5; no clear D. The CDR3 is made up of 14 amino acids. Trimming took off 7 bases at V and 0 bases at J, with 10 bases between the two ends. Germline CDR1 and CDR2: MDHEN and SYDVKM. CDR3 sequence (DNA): TGTGCCAGCATTCGGAGCAATAGCAATCAGCCCCAGCATTTT. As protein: CASIRSNSNQPQHF.

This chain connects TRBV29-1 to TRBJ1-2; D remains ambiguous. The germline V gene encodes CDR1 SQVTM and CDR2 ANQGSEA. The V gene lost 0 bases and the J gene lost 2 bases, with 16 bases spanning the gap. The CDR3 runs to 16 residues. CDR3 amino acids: CSVEDAGTLMNYGYTF. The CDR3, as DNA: TGCAGCGTTGAAGATGCAGGAACCCTTATGAACTATGGCTACACCTTC.

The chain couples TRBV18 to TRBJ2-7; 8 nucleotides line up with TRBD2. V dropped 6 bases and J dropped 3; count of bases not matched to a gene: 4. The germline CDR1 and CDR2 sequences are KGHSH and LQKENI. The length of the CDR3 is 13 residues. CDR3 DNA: TGTGCCAGCTCGAGGGCGGGGGGCTACGAGCAGTACTTC. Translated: CASSRAGGYEQYF.

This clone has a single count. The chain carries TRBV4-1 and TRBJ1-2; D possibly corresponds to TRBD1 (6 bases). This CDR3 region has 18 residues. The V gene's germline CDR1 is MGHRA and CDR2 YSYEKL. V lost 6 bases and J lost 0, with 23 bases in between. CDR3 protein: CASSHITGNLGANYGYTF. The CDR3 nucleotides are TGCGCCAGCAGTCATATAACAGGGAATTTGGGGGCTAACTATGGCTACACCTTC.

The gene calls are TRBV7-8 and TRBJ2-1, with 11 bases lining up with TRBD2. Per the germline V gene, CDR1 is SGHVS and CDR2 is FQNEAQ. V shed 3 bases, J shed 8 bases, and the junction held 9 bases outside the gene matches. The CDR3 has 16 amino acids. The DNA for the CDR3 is TGTGCCAGCAGCTTGCTTAGCGGGGGGGCCAAGGATGAGCAGTTCTTC. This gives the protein CASSLLSGGAKDEQFF.

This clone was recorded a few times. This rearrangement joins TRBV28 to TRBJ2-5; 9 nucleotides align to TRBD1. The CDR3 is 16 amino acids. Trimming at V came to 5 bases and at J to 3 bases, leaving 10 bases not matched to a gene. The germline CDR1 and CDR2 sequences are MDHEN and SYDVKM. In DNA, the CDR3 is TGTGCCAGCAGTGGACAACTAGGGACAGGGAAAGAGACCCAGTACTTC. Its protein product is CASSGQLGTGKETQYF. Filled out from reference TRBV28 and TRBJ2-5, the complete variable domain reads DVKVTQSSRYLVKRTGEKVFLECVQDMDHENMFWYRQDPGLGLRLIYFSYDVKMKEKGDIPEGYSVSREKKERFSLILESASTNQTSMYLCASSGQLGTGKETQYFGPGTRLLVL.

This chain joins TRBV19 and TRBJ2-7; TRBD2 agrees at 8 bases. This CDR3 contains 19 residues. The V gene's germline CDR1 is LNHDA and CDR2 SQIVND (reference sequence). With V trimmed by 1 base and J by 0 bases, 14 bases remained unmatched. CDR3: CASSIGPFGRGDPSYEQYF. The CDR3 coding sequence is TGTGCCAGTAGTATAGGACCGTTCGGGAGGGGCGACCCCTCCTACGAGCAGTACTTC. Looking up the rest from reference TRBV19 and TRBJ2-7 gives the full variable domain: DGGITQSPKYLFRKEGQNVTLSCEQNLNHDAMYWYRQDPGQGLRLIYYSQIVNDFQKGDIAEGYSVSREKKESFPLTVTSAQKNPTAFYLCASSIGPFGRGDPSYEQYFGPGTRLTVT.

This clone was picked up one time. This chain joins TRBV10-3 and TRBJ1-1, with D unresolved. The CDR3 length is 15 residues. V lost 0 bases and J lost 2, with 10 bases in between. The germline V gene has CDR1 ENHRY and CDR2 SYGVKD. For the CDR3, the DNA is TGTGCCATCAGTGAGTCTGGTGGATTTAACACTGAAGCTTTCTTT. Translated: CAISESGGFNTEAFF.

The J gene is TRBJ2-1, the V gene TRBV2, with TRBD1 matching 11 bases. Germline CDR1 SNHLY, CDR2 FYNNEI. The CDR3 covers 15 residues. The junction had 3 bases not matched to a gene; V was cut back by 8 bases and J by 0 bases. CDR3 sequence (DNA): TGTGCCAGCCGGGACAGGGGGAGCTCCTACAATGAGCAGTTCTTC. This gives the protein CASRDRGSSYNEQFF.

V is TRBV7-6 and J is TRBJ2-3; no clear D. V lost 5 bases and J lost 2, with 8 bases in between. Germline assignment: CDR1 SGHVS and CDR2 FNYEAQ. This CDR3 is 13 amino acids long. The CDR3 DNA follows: TGTGCCAGCAGCGCACGGACCACAGATACGCAGTATTTT. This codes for CASSARTTDTQYF.

The CDR3 is CASSLSNQPQHF. As DNA, the CDR3 is TGTGCCAGCAGCCTAAGCAATCAGCCCCAGCATTTT. This sequence joins TRBV7-9 and TRBJ1-5; D not resolved. The CDR3 contains 12 residues. Trimming took 5 bases from V and 1 from J, leaving 3 bases between them. CDR1 SEHNR and CDR2 FQNEAQ come from the germline V gene (reference sequence).

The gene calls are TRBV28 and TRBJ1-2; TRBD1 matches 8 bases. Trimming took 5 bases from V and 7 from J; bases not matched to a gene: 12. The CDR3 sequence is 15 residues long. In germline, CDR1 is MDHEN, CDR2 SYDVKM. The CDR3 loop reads CASSALDRENGGYTF. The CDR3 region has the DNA TGTGCCAGCAGTGCCTTGGACAGGGAAAACGGTGGCTACACCTTC.

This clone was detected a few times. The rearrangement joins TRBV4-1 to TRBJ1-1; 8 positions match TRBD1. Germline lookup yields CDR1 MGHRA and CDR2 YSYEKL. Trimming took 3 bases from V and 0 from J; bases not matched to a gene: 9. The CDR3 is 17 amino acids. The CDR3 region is CASSQPNRGTMNTEAFF. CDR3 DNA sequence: TGCGCCAGCAGCCAGCCCAACAGGGGGACGATGAACACTGAAGCTTTCTTT.

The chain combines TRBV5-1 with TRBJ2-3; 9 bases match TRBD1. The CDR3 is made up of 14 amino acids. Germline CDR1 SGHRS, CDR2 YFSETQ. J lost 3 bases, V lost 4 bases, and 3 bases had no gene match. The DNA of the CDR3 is TGCGCCAGCAGCGCGACAGGGGGAACAGATACGCAGTATTTT. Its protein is CASSATGGTDTQYF.

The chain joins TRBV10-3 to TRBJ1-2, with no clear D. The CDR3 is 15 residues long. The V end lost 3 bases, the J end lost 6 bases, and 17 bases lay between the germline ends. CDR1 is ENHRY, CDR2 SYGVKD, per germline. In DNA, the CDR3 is TGTGCCATCAGTGAAGGTTCGGGTAGGGTCGATGGCTACACCTTC. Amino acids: CAISEGSGRVDGYTF.

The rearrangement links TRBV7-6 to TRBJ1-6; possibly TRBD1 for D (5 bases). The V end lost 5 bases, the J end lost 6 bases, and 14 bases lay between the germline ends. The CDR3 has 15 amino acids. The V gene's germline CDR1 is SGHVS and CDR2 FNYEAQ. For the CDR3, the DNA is TGTGCCAGCAGCACGTTGGGGCAGGCTAATTCACCCCTCCACTTT. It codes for CASSTLGQANSPLHF.

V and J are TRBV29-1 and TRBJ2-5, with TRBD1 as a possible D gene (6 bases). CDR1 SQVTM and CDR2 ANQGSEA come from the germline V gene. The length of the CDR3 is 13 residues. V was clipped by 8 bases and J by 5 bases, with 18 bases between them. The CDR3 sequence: CSTNVRGFETQYF. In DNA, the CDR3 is TGCAGCACCAACGTAAGGGGGTTCGAGACCCAGTACTTC.

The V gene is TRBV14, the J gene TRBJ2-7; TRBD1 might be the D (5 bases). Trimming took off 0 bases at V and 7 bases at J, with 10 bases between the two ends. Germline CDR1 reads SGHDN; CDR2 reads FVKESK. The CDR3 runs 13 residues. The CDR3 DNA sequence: TGTGCCAGCAGCCAAGATCGCGCAGGGGAGCAGTACTTC. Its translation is CASSQDRAGEQYF.

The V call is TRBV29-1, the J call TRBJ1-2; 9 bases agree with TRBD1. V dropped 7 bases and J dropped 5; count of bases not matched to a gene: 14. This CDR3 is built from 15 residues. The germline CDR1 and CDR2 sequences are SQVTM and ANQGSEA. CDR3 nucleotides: TGCAGCGAGACGGGACAGGGAATCTGGTGGTATGGCTACACCTTC. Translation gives CSETGQGIWWYGYTF.

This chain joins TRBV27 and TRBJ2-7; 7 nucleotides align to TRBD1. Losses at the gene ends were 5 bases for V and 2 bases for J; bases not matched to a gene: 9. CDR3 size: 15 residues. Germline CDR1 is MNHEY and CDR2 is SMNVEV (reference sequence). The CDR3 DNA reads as TGTGCCAGCAGTGGATGGACAGGCGGCCCCTACGAGCAGTACTTC. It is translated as CASSGWTGGPYEQYF.

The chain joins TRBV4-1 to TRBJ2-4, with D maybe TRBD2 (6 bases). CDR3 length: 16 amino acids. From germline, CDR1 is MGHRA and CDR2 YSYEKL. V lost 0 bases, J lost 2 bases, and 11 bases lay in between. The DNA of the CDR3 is TGCGCCAGCAGCCAAGATGGCGGGATGCCCAAAAACATTCAGTACTTC. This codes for CASSQDGGMPKNIQYF.

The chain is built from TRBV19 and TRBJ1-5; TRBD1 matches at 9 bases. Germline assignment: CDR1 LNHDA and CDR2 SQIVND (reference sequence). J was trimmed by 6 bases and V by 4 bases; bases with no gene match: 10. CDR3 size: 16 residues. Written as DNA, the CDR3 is TGTGCCAGTAGTAGGGACAGGGAACATTTGGGTCAGCCCCAGCATTTT. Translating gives CASSRDREHLGQPQHF. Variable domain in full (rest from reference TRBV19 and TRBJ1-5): DGGITQSPKYLFRKEGQNVTLSCEQNLNHDAMYWYRQDPGQGLRLIYYSQIVNDFQKGDIAEGYSVSREKKESFPLTVTSAQKNPTAFYLCASSRDREHLGQPQHFGDGTRLSIL.

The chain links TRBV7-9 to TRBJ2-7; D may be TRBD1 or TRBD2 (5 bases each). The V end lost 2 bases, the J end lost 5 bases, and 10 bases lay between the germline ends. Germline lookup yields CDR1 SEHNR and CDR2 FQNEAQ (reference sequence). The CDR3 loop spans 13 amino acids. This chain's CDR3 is CASSLTGANEQYF. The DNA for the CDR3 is TGTGCCAGCAGCTTAACCGGGGCCAACGAGCAGTACTTC. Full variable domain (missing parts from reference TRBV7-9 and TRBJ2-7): DTGVSQNPRHKITKRGQNVTFRCDPISEHNRLYWYRQTLGQGPEFLTYFQNEAQLEKSRLLSDRFSAERPKGSFSTLEIQRTEQGDSAMYLCASSLTGANEQYFGPGTRLTVT.